The 32 T cell receptor beta chains reported below all come from one sample, sequenced in a study of blood T cell repertoires in COVID-19. TCRdb's copy holds only in-frame clones and misses some; the assay was immunoSEQ multiplex PCR. Of over 130,000 clones listed, approximately 90% are singletons. The sequencing input was peripheral blood. The source of these receptors is a human donor with COVID-19, enrolled during active disease. The donor label of this sample is uncertain.

This sequence joins TRBV7-9 and TRBJ2-5; 7 bases agree with TRBD2. The CDR3 spans 14 residues. Germline CDR1 SEHNR, CDR2 FQNEAQ (reference sequence). Losses at the gene ends were 7 bases for V and 1 base for J; bases not matched to a gene: 6. The CDR3 sequence: CASTPGRLQETQYF. The CDR3 DNA is TGTGCCAGCACCCCCGGGAGGCTCCAAGAGACCCAGTACTTC.

The chain is built from TRBV13 and TRBJ2-7, with a possible D match to TRBD2 (5 bases). The germline CDR1 and CDR2 sequences are PRHDT and FYEKMQ (reference sequence). CDR3 length: 15 amino acids. Trimming cost V 2 bases and J 3 bases, with 14 bases left between them. The CDR3 sequence is CASSLIGELDYEQYF. DNA for the CDR3: TGTGCCAGCAGCTTAATCGGGGAACTAGACTACGAGCAGTACTTC.

This clone was counted only a few times. The CDR3 coding sequence is TGCGCCAGCAGCCAAAATCAGCGGGGGGTTCGGTACTTC. This gives the protein CASSQNQRGVRYF. The chain carries TRBV4-1 and TRBJ2-7, with 9 bases matching TRBD2. This CDR3 comprises 13 residues. The junction had 8 bases not matched to a gene; V was cut back by 2 bases and J by 12 bases. Germline V CDR1 and CDR2: MGHRA, YSYEKL.

J is TRBJ1-6 and V is TRBV6-5; 7 bases agree with TRBD1. CDR1 is MNHEY, CDR2 SVGAGI, per germline. V was clipped by 5 bases and J by 5 bases; unmatched bases: 6. The CDR3 is made up of 15 amino acids. The DNA for the CDR3 is TGTGCCAGCAGTCTACAGGGGCCCAATAATTCACCCCTCCACTTT. Amino acid sequence: CASSLQGPNNSPLHF.

V gene TRBV5-4 combines with J gene TRBJ1-1; 9 bases match TRBD1. With 4 bases clipped from V and 4 bases from J, the junction kept 5 bases outside the gene matches. In germline, CDR1 is SGHNT, CDR2 YYREEE (reference sequence). This CDR3 spans 14 amino acids. This chain's CDR3 is CASSKRQGGTEAFF. CDR3 coding DNA: TGTGCCAGCAGCAAAAGACAGGGGGGCACTGAAGCTTTCTTT.

The chain recombines TRBV7-8 with TRBJ2-7; TRBD1 matches at 9 bases. Trimming took 4 bases from V and 9 from J; bases not matched to a gene: 13. CDR3 length: 15 residues. The germline CDR1 and CDR2 sequences are SGHVS and FQNEAQ. The DNA of the CDR3 is TGTGCCAGCAGCTCCCAGGGGACAGGGCTCACGGTGCAGTACTTC. Translation: CASSSQGTGLTVQYF.

This chain connects TRBV15 to TRBJ1-4; no definite D call. Trimming shortened V by 4 bases and J by 5 bases, and 11 bases separated the two germline ends. Germline V lookup: CDR1 LNHNV, CDR2 YYDKDF (reference sequence). The CDR3 has 14 residues. CDR3 region: CATSTKRVNEKLFF. The DNA for the CDR3 is TGTGCCACCAGCACCAAGAGGGTGAATGAAAAACTGTTTTTT. Combining the CDR3 with reference TRBV15 and TRBJ1-4 gives the whole variable domain DAMVIQNPRYQVTQFGKPVTLSCSQTLNHNVMYWYQQKSSQAPKLLFHYYDKDFNNEADTPDNFQSRRPNTSFCFLDIRSPGLGDTAMYLCATSTKRVNEKLFFGSGTQLSVL.

This clone came up once. The rearrangement uses TRBV10-3 and TRBJ2-3, with 7 nucleotides matching TRBD1. The CDR3 runs to 15 residues. The germline V gene has CDR1 ENHRY and CDR2 SYGVKD. Trimming took 8 bases from V and 4 from J; bases not matched to a gene: 12. As DNA, the CDR3 is TGTGCCATCGGAAAAGGGGGCGCCGATTCAGATACGCAGTATTTT. It is translated as CAIGKGGADSDTQYF.

The gene calls are TRBV5-8 and TRBJ1-1; a possible D gene is TRBD1 (5 bases). CDR3 length: 14 residues. V lost 3 bases, J lost 5 bases, and 14 bases lay in between. Germline CDR1 SGHTS, CDR2 YDEGEE. The CDR3 protein is CASSSPGRDTEAFF. CDR3 DNA sequence: TGTGCCAGCAGCTCCCCGGGCAGGGATACTGAAGCTTTCTTT. Filled out from reference TRBV5-8 and TRBJ1-1, the complete variable domain reads EAGVTQSPTHLIKTRGQQATLRCSPISGHTSVYWYQQALGLGLQFLLWYDEGEERNRGNFPPRFSGRQFPNYSSELNVNALELEDSALYLCASSSPGRDTEAFFGQGTRLTVV.

On this clone: At one of its ends the junction is not consistent with the germline gene, which may arise from a read error. The chain links TRBV24-1 to TRBJ2-5, with 7 bases lining up with TRBD2. The V gene's germline CDR1 is KGHDR and CDR2 SFDVKD. This CDR3 has 13 residues. CDR3 residues: CATSVGGQETQYF. The CDR3 nucleotides read TGTGCCACTAGTGTCGGGGGGCAAGAGACCCAGTACTTC.

The gene calls are TRBV28 and TRBJ2-7, with 11 positions matching TRBD1. CDR1 is MDHEN, CDR2 SYDVKM, per germline. The CDR3 runs to 16 residues. After removal of 2 bases from V and 5 bases from J, the junction contained 8 bases not matched to a gene. The CDR3: CASSLPSGTGGDEQYF. The CDR3 DNA is TGTGCCAGCAGTTTACCCTCCGGGACAGGGGGGGACGAGCAGTACTTC.

This clone was counted a few times. The chain is built from TRBV6-4 and TRBJ2-3; 11 bases line up with TRBD1. Looked up from germline, CDR1 is MRHNA and CDR2 is SNTAGT. J gave up 3 bases and V 2 bases, and 1 base lay outside the gene matches. There are 15 residues in the CDR3. Here the CDR3 DNA reads TGTGCCAGCAGTGACGGACAGGGGGCTACAGATACGCAGTATTTT. This translates into CASSDGQGATDTQYF.

The rearrangement joins TRBV28 to TRBJ2-7; TRBD2 agrees at 9 bases. Trimming cost V 7 bases and J 6 bases; bases outside gene matches: 16. The CDR3 has 16 residues. The germline V gene encodes CDR1 MDHEN and CDR2 SYDVKM. The CDR3 is CASIAPGAGGVSEQYF. DNA for the CDR3: TGTGCCAGCATCGCCCCGGGGGCGGGGGGGGTCAGCGAGCAGTACTTC.

This chain joins TRBV7-9 and TRBJ1-1; 8 nucleotides match TRBD1. Germline values: CDR1 SEHNR, CDR2 FQNEAQ (reference sequence). The V segment lost 8 bases and the J segment 1 base; nucleotides outside the gene matches: 9. The CDR3 loop spans 15 amino acids. In nucleotides, the CDR3 is TGTGCCAGCCTCGGGGCAGGGGGCGGGAACACTGAAGCTTTCTTT. It translates to CASLGAGGGNTEAFF.

CDR3: CASSLDRTSYEQYF. The CDR3 coding sequence is TGCGCCAGCAGCCTGGACAGGACTTCCTACGAGCAGTACTTC. The V gene is TRBV4-1, the J gene TRBJ2-7, with TRBD1 matching over 7 bases. The junction had 4 bases not matched to a gene; V was cut back by 4 bases and J by 1 base. This CDR3 has 14 residues. Germline lookup yields CDR1 MGHRA and CDR2 YSYEKL.

The V call is TRBV18, the J call TRBJ1-6, with 7 nucleotides matching TRBD1. Germline CDR1 KGHSH, CDR2 LQKENI. The CDR3 is 14 residues long. Germline trimming cut 8 bases from V and 7 bases from J; bases unmatched to any gene: 8. CDR3 DNA: TGTGCCAGCGGACCGGCAGGGGGAAATTCACCCCTCCACTTT. As protein: CASGPAGGNSPLHF. Using reference TRBV18 and TRBJ1-6 for the parts outside the CDR3, the full variable domain is NAGVMQNPRHLVRRRGQEARLRCSPMKGHSHVYWYRQLPEEGLKFMVYLQKENIIDESGMPKERFSAEFPKEGPSILRIQQVVRGDSAAYFCASGPAGGNSPLHFGNGTRLTVT.

This chain uses TRBV30 with TRBJ2-2, with TRBD1 matching 7 bases. The CDR3 consists of 16 residues. After removal of 2 bases from V and 4 bases from J, the junction contained 10 bases not matched to a gene. CDR1 is GTSNPN, CDR2 SVGIG, per germline (reference sequence). CDR3 sequence (DNA): TGTGCCTGGAGTAACCCAGGGGGAGAGGGCACCGGGGAGCTGTTTTTT. It yields the protein CAWSNPGGEGTGELFF.

This chain joins TRBV9 and TRBJ1-2; TRBD1 agrees at 9 bases. Germline V gene sequence: CDR1 SGDLS, CDR2 YYNGEE. There are 14 residues in the CDR3. The V segment lost 3 bases and the J segment 3 bases; nucleotides outside the gene matches: 3. The CDR3 DNA reads TGTGCCAGCAGCGGAGGACAGGGGCACTATGGCTACACCTTC. Its protein product is CASSGGQGHYGYTF. Combining the CDR3 with reference TRBV9 and TRBJ1-2 gives the whole variable domain DSGVTQTPKHLITATGQRVTLRCSPRSGDLSVYWYQQSLDQGLQFLIQYYNGEERAKGNILERFSAQQFPDLHSELNLSSLELGDSALYFCASSGGQGHYGYTFGSGTRLTVV.

This clone was observed a single time. The chain recombines TRBV5-1 with TRBJ1-1; perhaps TRBD1 as D (6 bases). Germline assignment: CDR1 SGHRS and CDR2 YFSETQ. CDR3 length equals 14 residues. Trimming cost V 4 bases and J 4 bases, with 14 bases left between them. This chain's CDR3 is CASSPTQGRTEAFF. The CDR3 DNA is TGCGCCAGCAGCCCAACACAGGGCCGCACTGAAGCTTTCTTT.

The gene calls are TRBV7-9 and TRBJ2-1, with D possibly TRBD2 on 6 matching bases. V lost 5 bases and J 5 bases, leaving 19 bases between the germline ends. There are 16 residues in the CDR3. The germline CDR1 and CDR2 sequences are SEHNR and FQNEAQ (reference sequence). In DNA form, the CDR3 reads TGTGCCAGCAGCCCTGAAGCCCGGGAGAGGGACAATGAGCAGTTCTTC. Translation: CASSPEARERDNEQFF.

The rearrangement links TRBV6-5 to TRBJ1-2; a weak D match, TRBD1 (6 bases). CDR3 size: 12 residues. Germline V lookup: CDR1 MNHEY, CDR2 SVGAGI. Deletions cut 7 bases from V and 7 bases from J, with 13 bases between. The CDR3 is CASTEGGVGYTF. In DNA, the CDR3 is TGTGCCAGCACCGAAGGGGGAGTTGGCTACACCTTC.

The rearrangement links TRBV23-1 to TRBJ1-2; weak D call: TRBD1 (5 bases). TRBV23-1 counts as an open reading frame of uncertain function. V was cut by 2 bases and J by 8 bases, with 15 bases left in between. The CDR3 totals 14 residues. CDR3 in DNA: TGCGCCAGCAGTCAACCGGGGCCCGGAGGGGGCTACACCTTC. Translating gives CASSQPGPGGGYTF.

CDR3 DNA sequence: TGTGCCAGTAGTATTAACTTTTTGGGAGTCGGGGAGCTGTTTTTT. Amino acids: CASSINFLGVGELFF. The V gene is TRBV19, the J gene TRBJ2-2, with a tentative D call TRBD2 (5 bases). The CDR3 loop spans 15 amino acids. The V end lost 3 bases, the J end lost 7 bases, and 15 bases lay between the germline ends. Germline V gene data show CDR1 as LNHDA and CDR2 as SQIVND (reference sequence).

This chain connects TRBV5-1 to TRBJ2-3; 15 positions match TRBD2. This CDR3 contains 17 residues. The germline gives CDR1 SGHRS, CDR2 YFSETQ. V lost 5 bases and J lost 5; bases outside the gene matches: 9. CDR3 nucleotides: TGCGCCAGCAGACCTCCGGGACTAGCGGGGGGCCAAGATACGCAGTATTTT. It yields the protein CASRPPGLAGGQDTQYF.

The V gene is TRBV23-1, the J gene TRBJ1-1, with a weak D call TRBD1 (5 bases). TRBV23-1 is designated an ORF whose function remains uncertain. The CDR3 totals 13 residues. The ends were cut back, 3 bases at V and 8 bases at J, with 13 bases in the middle. CDR3 amino acids: CASSQVDSEEAFF. CDR3 DNA: TGCGCCAGCAGTCAGGTAGACAGTGAGGAAGCTTTCTTT.

To note about this clone: Other DNA sequences of this sample code for an identical CDR3. This chain joins TRBV7-3 and TRBJ2-5, with 9 bases aligning to TRBD1. J lost 5 bases, V lost 5 bases, and 6 bases had no gene match. Germline V gene lookup returns CDR1 SGHTA and CDR2 FQGTGA. This CDR3 has 14 amino acids. The CDR3 DNA follows: TGTGCCAGCAGCCCGGGACAGGGTAGGGAGACCCAGTACTTC. This translates into CASSPGQGRETQYF.

The chain combines TRBV4-1 with TRBJ2-1; 7 bases match TRBD2. Trimming at V came to 4 bases and at J to 0 bases, leaving 9 bases not matched to a gene. Looked up from germline, CDR1 is MGHRA and CDR2 is YSYEKL. CDR3 length: 17 residues. CDR3: CASSLSPGGGSYNEQFF. The CDR3 coding sequence is TGCGCCAGCAGCCTATCCCCTGGCGGGGGCTCCTACAATGAGCAGTTCTTC.

The rearrangement joins TRBV3-1 (or the pseudogene TRBV3-2) to TRBJ2-7; 7 nucleotides match TRBD1. This CDR3 region has 13 residues. Trimming cost V 3 bases and J 6 bases; bases outside gene matches: 5. The germline gives CDR1 LGHDT, CDR2 YNNKEL (reference sequence). CDR3 bases: TGTGCCAGCAGCCACGGGACAGCCTCCGAGCAGTACTTC. Protein product: CASSHGTASEQYF.

This clone was seen once. The chain carries TRBV3-1 (or the pseudogene TRBV3-2) and TRBJ1-1, with D perhaps matching TRBD1 (5 bases). Trimming took 1 base from V and 4 from J, leaving 13 bases between them. This CDR3 comprises 15 residues. Germline V lookup: CDR1 LGHDT, CDR2 YNNKEL (reference sequence). The CDR3 DNA is TGTGCCAGCAGCCAAGGGGCGGGGGGGGTCACTGAAGCTTTCTTT. It codes for CASSQGAGGVTEAFF.

The table lists this clone with a count of one. The rearrangement joins TRBV11-2 to TRBJ2-1, with 7 bases aligning to TRBD1. Unmatched junction bases numbered 6, after V lost 6 bases and J lost 4 bases. CDR1 is SGHAT and CDR2 is FQNNGV in the germline V gene. There are 14 residues in the CDR3. DNA of the CDR3: TGTGCCAGCAGACAGGGGTTTGGGTACAATGAGCAGTTCTTC. Its protein product is CASRQGFGYNEQFF.

The rearrangement joins TRBV4-1 to TRBJ2-7; 8 nucleotides align to TRBD2. Looked up from germline, CDR1 is MGHRA and CDR2 is YSYEKL. J lost 6 bases, V lost 6 bases, and 25 bases had no gene match. The CDR3 runs 19 residues. CDR3 coding DNA: TGCGCCAGCAGTTACGCTCTGAGAGGGCGGGGGGCCCCGTTCGGCGAGCAGTACTTC. Amino acid sequence: CASSYALRGRGAPFGEQYF.

The genes are TRBV9 and TRBJ1-2; D call uncertain. The CDR3 runs 11 residues. Germline V CDR1 and CDR2: SGDLS, YYNGEE. The V end lost 4 bases, the J end lost 6 bases, and 7 bases lay between the germline ends. In DNA form, the CDR3 reads TGTGCCAGCAGCCGCAGCGATGGCTACACCTTC. This encodes CASSRSDGYTF. Combining the CDR3 with reference TRBV9 and TRBJ1-2 gives the whole variable domain DSGVTQTPKHLITATGQRVTLRCSPRSGDLSVYWYQQSLDQGLQFLIQYYNGEERAKGNILERFSAQQFPDLHSELNLSSLELGDSALYFCASSRSDGYTFGSGTRLTVV.